This T cell receptor (beta chain) originates from a study of blood T cell repertoires in COVID-19. Sequencing used immunoSEQ multiplex PCR; TCRdb keeps in-frame clones, though not all of them. Of around 430,000 clones detected, about 87% appear once; the ten largest clones hold about a tenth. Germline values: CDR1 SGHAT, CDR2 FQNNGV. CDR3 length: 14 amino acids. J gave up 8 bases and V 4 bases, and 10 bases lay outside the gene matches. The chain has TRBV11-2 and TRBJ1-2; 7 bases agree with TRBD1. The clonotype originates from a woman aged 50 to 60 who had recovered from COVID-19. The source material was PBMCs or T cells enriched from blood (not recorded which). CDR3 sequence reads: CASSWDSGADGYTF. DNA for the CDR3: TGTGCCAGCAGCTGGGACAGTGGAGCTGACGGCTACACCTTC.